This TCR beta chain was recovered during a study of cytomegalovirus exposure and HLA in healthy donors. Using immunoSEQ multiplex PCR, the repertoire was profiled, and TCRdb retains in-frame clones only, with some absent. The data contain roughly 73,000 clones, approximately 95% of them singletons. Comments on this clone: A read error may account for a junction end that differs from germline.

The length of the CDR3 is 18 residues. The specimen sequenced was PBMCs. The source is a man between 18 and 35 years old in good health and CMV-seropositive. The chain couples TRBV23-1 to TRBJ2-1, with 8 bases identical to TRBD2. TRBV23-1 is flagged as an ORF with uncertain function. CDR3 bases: TGCGCCAGCAGTGAATCACGTGAGAAAGTAGCGGGAAGCAATGAGCAGTTCTTC. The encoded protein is CASSESREKVAGSNEQFF.